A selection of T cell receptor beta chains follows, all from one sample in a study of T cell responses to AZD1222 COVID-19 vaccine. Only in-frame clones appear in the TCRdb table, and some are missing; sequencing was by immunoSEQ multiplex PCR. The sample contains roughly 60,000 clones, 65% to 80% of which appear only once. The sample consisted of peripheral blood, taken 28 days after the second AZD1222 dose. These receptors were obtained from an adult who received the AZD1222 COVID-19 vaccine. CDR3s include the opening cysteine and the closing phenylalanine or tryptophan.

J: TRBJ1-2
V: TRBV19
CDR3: CASSRDYYGYTF

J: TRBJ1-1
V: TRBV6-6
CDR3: CASSSSGGITEAFF

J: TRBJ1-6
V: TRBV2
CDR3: CASNLQGVRGNSPLHF

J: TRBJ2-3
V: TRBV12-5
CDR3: CASGLVPPGRGGRDTQYF

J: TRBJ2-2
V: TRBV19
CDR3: CASSIDRGVGELFF

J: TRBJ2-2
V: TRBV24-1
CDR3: CATSDDRGQGTGELFF

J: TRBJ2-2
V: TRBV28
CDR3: CASSDRDRGRDGELFF

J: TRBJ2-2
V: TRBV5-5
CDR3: CASSLRDRGTGELFF

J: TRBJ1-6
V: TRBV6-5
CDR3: CASSYSGQTYNSPLHF

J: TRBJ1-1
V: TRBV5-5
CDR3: CASNLQREAFF

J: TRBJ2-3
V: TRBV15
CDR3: CATSRGGSGGALDTQYF

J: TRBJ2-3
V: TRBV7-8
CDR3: CASSTSTGRPPDTQYF

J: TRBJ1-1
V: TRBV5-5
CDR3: CASSLEGRTEAFF

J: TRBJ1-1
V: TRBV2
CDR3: CASSALTGMTEAFF

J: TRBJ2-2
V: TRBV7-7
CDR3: CASSPNTGELFF

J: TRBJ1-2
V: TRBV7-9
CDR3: CASSLASPGYGYTF

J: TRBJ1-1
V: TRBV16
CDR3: CASSVSENTEAFF

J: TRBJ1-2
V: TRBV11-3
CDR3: CASSLATTGLNYGYTF

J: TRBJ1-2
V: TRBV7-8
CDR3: CASSPEGLYGYTF

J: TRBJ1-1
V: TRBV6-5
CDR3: CASSYVMNTEAFF

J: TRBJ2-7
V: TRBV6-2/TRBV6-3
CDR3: CASSYGFLGTAGF

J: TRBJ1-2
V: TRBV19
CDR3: CASSLATHYGYTF